This T cell receptor (beta chain) was observed in a study of beta chain features in type 1 diabetes. Study outcomes and limitations: Since sequencing was performed on cDNA, cells with high TCR expression could be over-represented. Moderately but significantly shorter TCRB CDR3s were found in Type 1 diabetes patients in all four CD4+ subsets.

Sorting with CD45RO/CCR7/CD25/CD127/CD95/CD27 yielded naive, central memory, regulatory and stem-like memory CD4+ cells. Concerning this clone itself: Its antigen is not identified.

The investigators reverse transcribed all of the isolated RNA, so they sequenced expressed TCRB transcripts. Clones were sequenced by immunoSEQ multiplex PCR, and TCRdb holds only the in-frame ones, with some missing. This repertoire shows approximately 84,000 clones, under 35% found once; its top ten account for around 0.5%. This TCR derives from a woman aged 18-29 years in good health. The sequenced sample was stem cell memory CD4+ T cells from blood.

CDR3 loop: CASSHGRASGGRNYNEQFF. DNA of the CDR3: TGCGCCAGCAGCCATGGCAGGGCTAGCGGGGGGCGGAATTACAATGAGCAGTTCTTC. The chain combines TRBV4-3 with TRBJ2-1, with 11 bases matching TRBD2. The trim removed 3 bases at V and 4 bases at J, leaving 14 bases unmatched. The germline gives CDR1 LGHNA, CDR2 YSLEER. The CDR3 loop spans 19 amino acids.